The rows below give T cell receptor beta chains drawn from one sample of a study of OX40 agonist ivuxolimab in advanced cancers. Data came from immunoSEQ multiplex PCR; TCRdb stores just in-frame clones and leaves some out. The sample includes 60,000 to 80,000 clones, roughly 84% of them seen just once. The sample consisted of CD4+ or CD8+ T cells sorted from blood, taken in a trial of the OX40 agonist ivuxolimab. The receptors shown here come from an adult with an advanced solid tumor such as melanoma, head and neck, liver or kidney cancer. Each CDR3 is given with its conserved first and last residue. A D gene is named only where the DNA matches it firmly. The size of a clone is reported for some rows only, either as once, few or many, or as a class for expanded clones.

D gene,clone size,J gene,V gene,CDR3 protein,CDR3 DNA
-,once,TRBJ2-5,TRBV6-5,CASSGDRTETQYF,TGTGCCAGCAGCGGAGACAGGACAGAGACCCAGTACTTC
TRBD1,-,TRBJ1-2,TRBV6-5,CASSSRQGQGYTF,TGTGCCAGCAGTTCTCGACAGGGGCAAGGCTACACCTTC
TRBD1,-,TRBJ1-2,TRBV6-5,CASSREGQGYGYTF,TGTGCCAGCAGCAGGGAGGGACAGGGCTATGGCTACACCTTC
-,once,TRBJ2-2,TRBV11-2,CASSLVRSTGELFF,TGTGCCAGCAGCTTAGTCAGGAGTACCGGGGAGCTGTTTTTT
-,-,TRBJ2-2,TRBV2,CASTRGNTGELFF,TGTGCCAGCACCAGGGGAAACACCGGGGAGCTGTTTTTT
TRBD2,-,TRBJ2-3,TRBV4-3,CASSPGRGGEDTQYF,TGCGCCAGCAGCCCCGGGAGGGGGGGGGAAGATACGCAGTATTTT
TRBD1,-,TRBJ1-6,TRBV27,CASSSGDRFNSPLHF,TGTGCCAGCAGTTCCGGGGACAGGTTTAATTCACCCCTCCACTTT
-,-,TRBJ1-1,TRBV19,CASSTAVNTEAFF,TGTGCCAGTAGTACAGCAGTGAACACTGAAGCTTTCTTT
TRBD2,-,TRBJ2-2,TRBV19,CASNFVRAGTGELFF,TGTGCCAGTAATTTCGTCAGAGCGGGGACCGGGGAGCTGTTTTTT
TRBD1,once,TRBJ1-2,TRBV5-1,CASSLDRGSYGYTF,TGCGCCAGCAGCTTAGACAGGGGTAGCTATGGCTACACCTTC
TRBD1,-,TRBJ2-7,TRBV5-1,CASSPGQGVAYEQYF,TGCGCCAGCAGCCCGGGACAGGGAGTTGCCTACGAGCAGTACTTC
TRBD1,-,TRBJ2-1,TRBV2,CASSKGQGRNNEQFF,TGTGCCAGCAGTAAAGGACAGGGAAGGAACAATGAGCAGTTCTTC
-,-,TRBJ1-1,TRBV14,CASSQARAQNTEAFF,TGTGCCAGCAGCCAAGCCCGGGCCCAGAACACTGAAGCTTTCTTT
TRBD1,-,TRBJ2-3,TRBV5-1,CASSIQGVTDTQYF,TGCGCCAGCAGCATACAGGGGGTCACAGATACGCAGTATTTT
TRBD1,few,TRBJ1-1,TRBV6-1,CASSPRDRANTEAFF,TGTGCCAGCAGTCCCCGGGACAGGGCGAACACTGAAGCTTTCTTT
-,-,TRBJ1-6,TRBV7-2,CASSDFGRSSYNSPLHF,TGTGCCAGCAGCGATTTTGGTAGAAGCTCCTATAATTCACCCCTCCACTTT
TRBD2,-,TRBJ2-1,TRBV7-7,CASSSGSRGDNEQFF,TGTGCTAGCAGCTCGGGCTCGCGGGGGGATAATGAGCAGTTCTTC
TRBD1,-,TRBJ1-2,TRBV5-1,CASSFSRDRGYGYTF,TGCGCCAGCAGCTTCTCCCGGGACAGGGGTTATGGCTACACCTTC
TRBD2,-,TRBJ2-1,TRBV29-1,CSVRTSDTESSYNEQFF,TGCAGCGTCCGCACTAGCGACACCGAAAGCTCCTACAATGAGCAGTTCTTC
TRBD1,once,TRBJ1-2,TRBV27,CASSLYPAGGYGYTF,TGTGCCAGCAGTTTATATCCTGCAGGGGGTTATGGCTACACCTTC
TRBD1,-,TRBJ2-7,TRBV6-5,CASRKGQISLYEQYF,TGTGCCAGCAGAAAGGGACAGATTTCCCTCTACGAGCAGTACTTC
-,-,TRBJ1-6,TRBV9,CASSVEVQADSPLHF,TGTGCCAGCAGCGTAGAAGTCCAGGCCGATTCACCCCTCCACTTT
-,-,TRBJ2-5,TRBV6-5,CASSSTGTTLEETQYF,TGTGCCAGCAGTTCGACCGGGACAACCCTAGAAGAGACCCAGTACTTC
-,-,TRBJ2-1,TRBV18,CASSPEGLLNEQFF,TGTGCCAGCTCACCAGAGGGGCTCCTCAATGAGCAGTTCTTC
-,few,TRBJ2-7,TRBV29-1,CSAEGTAPIYEQYF,TGCAGCGCTGAGGGAACGGCCCCGATCTACGAGCAGTACTTC
-,-,TRBJ2-3,TRBV10-3,CAITPGGSTDTQYF,TGTGCCATCACCCCCGGGGGTTCCACAGATACGCAGTATTTT
TRBD2,once,TRBJ2-5,TRBV10-1,CASRTSGGVYQETQYF,TGCGCCAGCCGGACTAGCGGGGGGGTGTACCAAGAGACCCAGTACTTC
-,-,TRBJ1-2,TRBV19,CASRTKGVGYGYTF,TGTGCCAGTAGAACAAAGGGGGTCGGCTATGGCTACACCTTC
-,once,TRBJ1-1,TRBV6-9,CASSYFRGSEAFF,TGTGCCAGCAGTTACTTCCGGGGTTCTGAAGCTTTCTTT
-,-,TRBJ2-3,TRBV18,CASHSRAVGTDTQYF,TGTGCCAGTCATTCCCGGGCCGTAGGCACAGATACGCAGTATTTT
-,once,TRBJ2-1,TRBV7-9,CASSLEALLSGHNEQFF,TGTGCCAGCAGCTTAGAGGCCCTGTTGTCAGGGCACAATGAGCAGTTCTTC
-,-,TRBJ1-4,TRBV5-5,CASSLHGTNEKLFF,TGTGCCAGCAGCCTACATGGGACTAATGAAAAACTGTTTTTT
-,-,TRBJ2-2,TRBV9,CASSEGEGSGELFF,TGTGCCAGCAGCGAGGGGGAGGGGAGCGGGGAGCTGTTTTTT
-,-,TRBJ2-2,TRBV5-1,CASSPGKGTTGELFF,TGCGCCAGCAGCCCGGGAAAAGGGACCACCGGGGAGCTGTTTTTT
-,-,TRBJ2-7,TRBV6-1,CASSEALRYEQYF,TGTGCCAGCAGTGAAGCGCTTCGATACGAGCAGTACTTC
-,-,TRBJ2-1,TRBV7-2,CASSLEARNEQFF,TGTGCCAGCAGCCTAGAAGCACGGAATGAGCAGTTCTTC
-,-,TRBJ2-2,TRBV28,CASSFRRTGELFF,TGTGCCAGCAGTTTCCGGCGTACCGGGGAGCTGTTTTTT
-,-,TRBJ2-3,TRBV4-2,CASSLEPSGSTDTQYF,TGTGCCAGCAGCCTTGAACCGAGCGGAAGCACAGATACGCAGTATTTT
-,-,TRBJ2-1,TRBV6-5,CASSYRTGAGVNEQFF,TGTGCCAGCAGTTACCGGACAGGAGCGGGGGTCAATGAGCAGTTCTTC
TRBD1,-,TRBJ2-2,TRBV29-1,CSVLQGTGELFF,TGCAGCGTTTTACAGGGGACCGGGGAGCTGTTTTTT
-,-,TRBJ1-3,TRBV5-5,CASSLRGSADSGNTIYF,TGTGCCAGCAGCTTAAGGGGTTCCGCTGACTCTGGAAACACCATATATTTT
TRBD1,-,TRBJ2-7,TRBV28,CASRPPGTAYEQYF,TGTGCCAGCAGACCGCCCGGGACAGCCTACGAGCAGTACTTC
-,-,TRBJ1-1,TRBV29-1,CSVGRDRGTEAFF,TGCAGCGTTGGAAGGGACCGGGGCACTGAAGCTTTCTTT
TRBD1,-,TRBJ1-5,TRBV28,CASSSPDRGSSNQPQHF,TGTGCCAGCAGTTCCCCGGACAGGGGCTCGAGCAATCAGCCCCAGCATTTT
TRBD1,-,TRBJ2-7,TRBV6-1,CASKSLDRGQNEQYF,TGTGCCAGCAAATCCCTGGACAGGGGGCAGAACGAGCAGTACTTC
-,once,TRBJ2-6,TRBV5-1,CASLLILGANVLTF,TGCGCCAGCCTTTTAATCCTCGGGGCCAACGTCCTGACTTTC
TRBD1,-,TRBJ2-4,TRBV5-6,CASSLQGAGNIQYF,TGTGCCAGCAGCTTGCAGGGGGCAGGGAACATTCAGTACTTC
TRBD2,-,TRBJ2-3,TRBV27,CASSIPGGTDTQYF,TGTGCCAGCAGTATACCGGGGGGAACAGATACGCAGTATTTT
-,-,TRBJ2-3,TRBV9,CASSVAGRPSYTDTQYF,TGTGCCAGCAGCGTAGCGGGGAGACCATCATACACAGATACGCAGTATTTT
TRBD2,-,TRBJ2-2,TRBV6-1,CASSLRGASTGELFF,TGTGCCAGCAGCTTGCGGGGGGCGTCGACCGGGGAGCTGTTTTTT
-,-,TRBJ2-5,TRBV5-5,CASRRGRGPGETQYF,TGTGCCAGCCGACGGGGGCGGGGCCCCGGGGAGACCCAGTACTTC
TRBD2,-,TRBJ2-3,TRBV6-1,CASSENLAGADTQYF,TGTGCCAGCAGTGAAAATTTAGCGGGGGCAGATACGCAGTATTTT
-,-,TRBJ1-2,TRBV6-1,CASRPPVDGYTF,TGTGCCAGCAGGCCCCCCGTGGATGGCTACACCTTC
-,-,TRBJ1-4,TRBV6-1,CASSGGIVERLFF,TGTGCCAGCAGTGGCGGGATCGTTGAGAGACTGTTTTTT
TRBD2,-,TRBJ2-3,TRBV27,CASSSSPGLASDTQYF,TGTGCCAGCAGCTCCAGCCCGGGACTAGCCTCAGATACGCAGTATTTT